The 14 T cell receptor beta chains below were found in one sample sequenced in a study of T cell changes during pregnancy in multiple sclerosis. Profiling relied on immunoSEQ multiplex PCR, and the TCRdb table lists in-frame clones only, not all of them. Among around 36,000 clones listed, 75% to 95% were seen once. Source: CD8+ T cells from peripheral blood mononuclear cells, taken before pregnancy. These receptors all come from a female donor with multiple sclerosis, enrolled in a pregnancy study.

The V gene is TRBV13, the J gene TRBJ2-3; 10 bases align to TRBD2. Germline values: CDR1 PRHDT, CDR2 FYEKMQ (reference sequence). V lost 0 bases to trimming and J lost 1 base; unmatched junction nucleotides: 1. The CDR3 totals 16 residues. CDR3 DNA sequence: TGTGCCAGCAGCTTAGGTGGGACTAGCGGCACAGATACGCAGTATTTT. Protein sequence: CASSLGGTSGTDTQYF. Combining the CDR3 with reference TRBV13 and TRBJ2-3 gives the whole variable domain AAGVIQSPRHLIKEKRETATLKCYPIPRHDTVYWYQQGPGQDPQFLISFYEKMQSDKGSIPDRFSAQQFSDYHSELNMSSLELGDSALYFCASSLGGTSGTDTQYFGPGTRLTVL.

The V gene is TRBV15, the J gene TRBJ2-3; D is uncertain. CDR1 LNHNV and CDR2 YYDKDF come from the germline V gene (reference sequence). The CDR3 extends over 16 amino acids. V gave up 1 base and J gave up 0 bases, with 11 bases separating them. The CDR3 here is CATSRARGSSTDTQYF. For the CDR3, the DNA is TGTGCCACCAGCAGAGCTCGCGGAAGTAGCACAGATACGCAGTATTTT. The entire variable domain, with the rest obtained from reference TRBV15 and TRBJ2-3, is as follows: DAMVIQNPRYQVTQFGKPVTLSCSQTLNHNVMYWYQQKSSQAPKLLFHYYDKDFNNEADTPDNFQSRRPNTSFCFLDIRSPGLGDTAMYLCATSRARGSSTDTQYFGPGTRLTVL.

The chain employs TRBV4-1 and TRBJ2-1; D is uncertain. Per germline, CDR1 MGHRA and CDR2 YSYEKL. Trimming pared 4 bases from V and 3 bases from J, leaving 13 bases between. The CDR3 spans 15 residues. CDR3 DNA: TGCGCCAGCAGCCCGTTGGGCCCTCACTACAATGAGCAGTTCTTC. Translating it yields CASSPLGPHYNEQFF.

The genes are TRBV14 and TRBJ2-7, with 9 bases aligning to TRBD2. With 5 bases clipped from V and 3 bases from J, the junction kept 8 bases outside the gene matches. Germline V gene sequence: CDR1 SGHDN, CDR2 FVKESK. This CDR3 has 15 amino acids. CDR3 nucleotides: TGTGCCAGCAGCAGGGGGACTAGCTATTTCTACGAGCAGTACTTC. It encodes CASSRGTSYFYEQYF. The full variable domain, its missing parts supplied by reference TRBV14 and TRBJ2-7, is EAGVTQFPSHSVIEKGQTVTLRCDPISGHDNLYWYRRVMGKEIKFLLHFVKESKQDESGMPNNRFLAERTGGTYSTLKVQPAELEDSGVYFCASSRGTSYFYEQYFGPGTRLTVT.

This chain connects TRBV4-3 to TRBJ2-7, with 8 bases aligning to TRBD1. The CDR3 covers 17 residues. With V trimmed by 0 bases and J by 6 bases, 13 bases remained unmatched. Germline loops: CDR1 LGHNA, CDR2 YSLEER. The CDR3 DNA reads TGCGCCAGCAGCCAAGAATCGACTGGACAGGGTTCTAGCGAGCAGTACTTC. It encodes CASSQESTGQGSSEQYF.

This clone was seen a single time. This chain links TRBV28 with TRBJ2-1; D is possibly TRBD2 (6 bases). The CDR3 spans 10 residues. Looked up from germline, CDR1 is MDHEN and CDR2 is SYDVKM. This CDR3 reads CAAGLNEQFF. CDR3 nucleotide sequence: TGTGCTGCGGGATTAAATGAGCAGTTCTTC.

This clone was seen a single time. This chain connects TRBV19 to TRBJ2-7; TRBD1 aligns across 7 bases. The V and J ends lost 4 bases and 4 bases, in that order; junction bases with no gene match: 1. The CDR3 covers 12 residues. Germline CDR1 and CDR2: LNHDA and SQIVND (reference sequence). The CDR3 nucleotides read TGTGCCAGTAGTACCAGGGGGTACGAGCAGTACTTC. The encoded protein is CASSTRGYEQYF.

This clone was observed a handful of times. This sample also contains other DNA sequences that code for the same CDR3. The chain couples TRBV27 to TRBJ2-1; D is perhaps TRBD2 (8 bases). CDR1 is MNHEY, CDR2 SMNVEV, per germline (reference sequence). This CDR3 has 17 residues. V lost 4 bases to trimming and J lost 0 bases, with 16 bases between them. The CDR3 reads CASSSGGGPSSYNEQFF. The CDR3 bases are TGTGCCAGCAGTTCGGGAGGGGGCCCAAGCTCCTACAATGAGCAGTTCTTC.

In DNA, the CDR3 is TGTGCCAGCAGTGAAAGCCTAGCTACGTACAATGAGCAGTTCTTC. Protein sequence: CASSESLATYNEQFF. V and J are TRBV6-1 and TRBJ2-1, with D perhaps TRBD2 (5 bases). The CDR3 runs 15 residues. Germline loops: CDR1 MNHNS, CDR2 SASEGT. Trimming pared 2 bases from V and 4 bases from J, leaving 12 bases between.

V is TRBV5-5 and J is TRBJ2-1; TRBD2 matches at 7 bases. V shed 4 bases and J 7 bases; nucleotides not matched to a gene: 8. Germline V gives CDR1 SGHKS, CDR2 YYEKEE (reference sequence). The CDR3 has 14 residues. The CDR3 sequence is CASSALLARNEQFF. The DNA of the CDR3 is TGTGCCAGCAGCGCTTTACTAGCGCGGAATGAGCAGTTCTTC.

J is TRBJ2-5 and V is TRBV5-6, with a weak D call TRBD1 (6 bases). Trimming removed 4 bases at V and 1 base at J, with 11 bases between. Germline CDR1 reads SGHDT; CDR2 reads YYEEEE. The CDR3 loop spans 14 amino acids. CDR3 residues: CASSLKDSQETQYF. CDR3 DNA: TGTGCCAGCAGCCTAAAGGACAGCCAAGAGACCCAGTACTTC.

The rearrangement joins TRBV2 to TRBJ2-1; 13 nucleotides align to TRBD2. Germline V lookup: CDR1 SNHLY, CDR2 FYNNEI. Trimming removed 9 bases from V and 0 bases from J; junction bases left unmatched: 2. The CDR3 is made up of 15 amino acids. In DNA, the CDR3 is TGTGCCAGGGGACTAGCGGGAAGCTCCTACAATGAGCAGTTCTTC. Amino acid sequence: CARGLAGSSYNEQFF.

The gene calls are TRBV5-5 and TRBJ2-3; 8 nucleotides agree with TRBD2. The CDR3 has 18 residues. V was pared by 0 bases and J by 3 bases, with 12 bases of the junction left unmatched. CDR1 is SGHKS, CDR2 YYEKEE, per germline (reference sequence). The DNA for the CDR3 is TGTGCCAGCAGCTTGGAGCGGGAGATGAATAGGGGAACAGATACGCAGTATTTT. Encoded protein: CASSLEREMNRGTDTQYF.

The chain employs TRBV9 and TRBJ1-3; no reliable D call. Trimming left V 0 bases short and J 8 bases short, with 15 bases between. CDR1 is SGDLS, CDR2 YYNGEE, per germline. The CDR3 contains 15 residues. The CDR3 loop reads CASSVESTSSDTIYF. The DNA for the CDR3 is TGTGCCAGCAGCGTAGAGTCCACAAGTTCAGACACCATATATTTT. The whole variable domain, remainder taken from reference TRBV9 and TRBJ1-3, is DSGVTQTPKHLITATGQRVTLRCSPRSGDLSVYWYQQSLDQGLQFLIQYYNGEERAKGNILERFSAQQFPDLHSELNLSSLELGDSALYFCASSVESTSSDTIYFGEGSWLTVV.